These T cell receptor beta chains were read from a single sample in a study of blood T cell repertoires in COVID-19. Clones were sequenced by immunoSEQ multiplex PCR, and TCRdb holds only the in-frame ones, with some missing. The table lists tens of thousands of clones, 70% to 80% of them singletons. Specimen: peripheral blood. Receptor source: a human donor in a cohort sampled during active COVID-19. Both conserved end residues are part of each CDR3. The D gene is left open where the match is weak. Rows may omit the clone size; those that give it use once, few, many or a size class.

size,J,V,D,DNA,CDR3
.,TRBJ2-2,TRBV7-6,.,TGTGCCAGCAGCTTAACAGGAAACACCGGGGAGCTGTTTTTT,CASSLTGNTGELFF
.,TRBJ2-5,TRBV27,TRBD1,TGTGCCAGCAGTTTCGGGGTCGACAGGGTGGTAGGGGCCCAGTACTTC,CASSFGVDRVVGAQYF
.,TRBJ2-1,TRBV5-1,.,TGCGCCAGCAGCTTGGCAACTAGGGCCAATGAGCAGTTCTTC,CASSLATRANEQFF
.,TRBJ1-1,TRBV2,.,TGTGCCAGCAGTGAAACCCCCCCCGGGTCAAACACTGAAGCTTTCTTT,CASSETPPGSNTEAFF
.,TRBJ2-3,TRBV19,.,TGTGCCAGTAGTATAGGTCCGGGATTGGATACGCAGTATTTT,CASSIGPGLDTQYF
.,TRBJ2-2,TRBV2,.,TGTGCCAGCAGAAGGGGGGGCACCGGGGAGCTGTTTTTT,CASRRGGTGELFF
.,TRBJ1-4,TRBV6-5,TRBD1,TGTGCCGCCGGGGGACAGAATAATGAAAAACTGTTTTTT,CAAGGQNNEKLFF
.,TRBJ2-3,TRBV7-9,TRBD2,TGTGCCAGCGATCGGGAGGGAGATACGCAGTATTTT,CASDREGDTQYF
many,TRBJ1-3,TRBV4-3,.,TGCGCCAGCAGCCCGTGGTGGCCGAACTCTGGAAACACCATATATTTT,CASSPWWPNSGNTIYF
.,TRBJ2-1,TRBV3-1/TRBV3-2,TRBD2,TGTGCCAGCAGCCAGTACTCTAGCGGGAGCATGGATGAGCAGTTCTTC,CASSQYSSGSMDEQFF
once,TRBJ2-1,TRBV24-1,.,TGTGCCACCAGTGATCGCCGGGGTAGCGGCACTAGCTCCTACAATGAGCAGTTCTTC,CATSDRRGSGTSSYNEQFF
.,TRBJ2-6,TRBV7-9,.,TGTGCCAGCAGCTTGGCCCTTCCCTCTGGGGCCAACGTCCTGACTTTC,CASSLALPSGANVLTF
.,TRBJ1-6,TRBV10-2,.,TGCGCCAGCAGTGAGTCCGGGTCAGGGGACGCTGGTTCACCCCTCCACTTT,CASSESGSGDAGSPLHF
.,TRBJ2-7,TRBV19,TRBD2,TGTGCCAGTAGTATCGGCGCGGGAGGGCCCCTGGTTCATTACGAGCAGTACTTC,CASSIGAGGPLVHYEQYF
.,TRBJ1-4,TRBV19,TRBD1,TGTGCCAGTAGTCAGGGGGCTCGTGAAAAACTGTTTTTT,CASSQGAREKLFF
.,TRBJ1-5,TRBV19,TRBD1,TGTGCCAGTAGTATTGTACAGGGGGGCAATCAGCCCCAGCATTTT,CASSIVQGGNQPQHF
.,TRBJ1-3,TRBV5-1,TRBD1,TGCGCCAGCAGCTTGGACGGACAGGACTCTGGAAACACCATATATTTT,CASSLDGQDSGNTIYF
.,TRBJ1-5,TRBV6-5,TRBD1,TGTGCCAGCAACCGGGACAGGGGCAAGGGTCAGCCCCAGCATTTT,CASNRDRGKGQPQHF
.,TRBJ2-2,TRBV2,.,TGTGCCAGCACTGTCCGAGGGAACACCGGGGAGCTGTTTTTT,CASTVRGNTGELFF
.,TRBJ2-7,TRBV28,TRBD1,TGTGCCAGCAACCGGGACAGGGGGCAGGAGCAGTACTTC,CASNRDRGQEQYF
few,TRBJ2-4,TRBV5-4,TRBD2,TGTGCCAGCCGACCGGGGGGGGATCTGGGAAACATTCAGTACTTC,CASRPGGDLGNIQYF
.,TRBJ1-4,TRBV5-1,.,TGCGCCAGCAGCCCAGGGACTTGGAATGAAAAACTGTTTTTT,CASSPGTWNEKLFF
.,TRBJ2-5,TRBV11-2,.,TGTGCCAGCAGCTTATCCCCGGAGGGCCGTGAGACCCAGTACTTC,CASSLSPEGRETQYF
.,TRBJ1-1,TRBV6-2/TRBV6-3,.,TGTGCCAGCAGTCGGACACTTACTGAAGCTTTCTTT,CASSRTLTEAFF
.,TRBJ2-5,TRBV28,.,TGTGCCAGCAGTTCTGCTAACCAAGAGACCCAGTACTTC,CASSSANQETQYF
.,TRBJ1-2,TRBV5-8,.,TGTGCCAGCAGCTTGGATCGGGACACCTCCAACTATGGCTACACCTTC,CASSLDRDTSNYGYTF
.,TRBJ2-5,TRBV5-1,TRBD1,TGCGCCAGCAGCTTAGGACAGGAACAAGAGACCCAGTACTTC,CASSLGQEQETQYF
few,TRBJ2-7,TRBV21-1,.,TGTGCCAGCAGCAAAGTAGGCCTAGCGGAGTCCTACGAGCAGTACTTC,CASSKVGLAESYEQYF
.,TRBJ2-7,TRBV27,.,TGTGCCAGCAGTTTCCGCCGGACAGCCGGCGGGGAGCAGTACTTC,CASSFRRTAGGEQYF
.,TRBJ2-7,TRBV28,.,TGTGCCAGCAGTTTACCCCCGGTCGATCCCTCCTACGAGCAGTACTTC,CASSLPPVDPSYEQYF
.,TRBJ2-7,TRBV5-1,.,TGCGCCAGCAGCTTGTCGAGGTCCTACGAGCAGTACTTC,CASSLSRSYEQYF
.,TRBJ2-2,TRBV28,.,TGTGCCAGCAGTTTCTCCGGGACTGTCACCGGGGAGCTGTTTTTT,CASSFSGTVTGELFF
.,TRBJ2-2,TRBV27,.,TGTGCCAGCAGTTCCGTCGGGGAGCTGTTTTTT,CASSSVGELFF
few,TRBJ1-1,TRBV24-1,TRBD1,TGTGCCACCAGTGACTCTAGACAGGGGGCGAGCACTGAAGCTTTCTTT,CATSDSRQGASTEAFF
.,TRBJ2-2,TRBV27,TRBD1,TGTGCCAGCAGAACGGACAGGGGGGCCGGGGAGCTGTTTTTT,CASRTDRGAGELFF
.,TRBJ2-2,TRBV7-2,.,TGTGCCAGCAGCCGGACAGCCGCGAACACCGGGGAGCTGTTTTTT,CASSRTAANTGELFF
.,TRBJ2-1,TRBV7-9,TRBD2,TGTGCCAGCAGCCCGCCGGGACTAGCGACATACAATGAGCAGTTCTTC,CASSPPGLATYNEQFF
.,TRBJ1-5,TRBV19,.,TGTGCCAGTAGTATAGGAGGCGATCAGCCCCAGCATTTT,CASSIGGDQPQHF
.,TRBJ2-3,TRBV15,TRBD2,TGTGCCACCAGCAGGGGAGACCAACGGGGGGGCCGTGCAGATACGCAGTATTTT,CATSRGDQRGGRADTQYF
.,TRBJ2-3,TRBV9,.,TGTGCCAGCAGCTTGACTAGCACAGATACGCAGTATTTT,CASSLTSTDTQYF
.,TRBJ2-2,TRBV19,TRBD2,TGTGCCAGTTCCCCCTTTCGGGGGGTTGGCGGGGAGCTGTTTTTT,CASSPFRGVGGELFF
.,TRBJ2-7,TRBV13,.,TGTGCCAGCAGTTTAAGTGGAGCCTACGAGCAGTACTTC,CASSLSGAYEQYF
.,TRBJ2-1,TRBV4-1,.,TGCGCCAGCAGCCAAGAACAGAACTATGAGCAGTTCTTC,CASSQEQNYEQFF
.,TRBJ2-1,TRBV19,TRBD1,TGTGCCAGTAGCCAGGGACAGAACAATGAGCAGTTCTTC,CASSQGQNNEQFF
.,TRBJ2-1,TRBV13,.,TGTGCCAGCAGCCTCAGACAGGTAACCTCCTACAATGAGCAGTTCTTC,CASSLRQVTSYNEQFF
.,TRBJ1-6,TRBV7-2,.,TGTGCCAGCAGCTTAGGGGGCGCGGACGGTTCACCCCTCCACTTT,CASSLGGADGSPLHF
.,TRBJ1-3,TRBV2,.,TGTGCCAGCAGCGGCGACAGAAACTCTGGAAACACCATATATTTT,CASSGDRNSGNTIYF
.,TRBJ2-5,TRBV7-2,TRBD1,TGTGCCAGCAGCCGGGACAGGGAACAAGAGACCCAGTACTTC,CASSRDREQETQYF
.,TRBJ1-2,TRBV28,.,TGTGCCACAGAACAGGGAAGCTATGGCTACACCTTC,CATEQGSYGYTF
few,TRBJ1-1,TRBV6-6,TRBD1,TGTGCCAGCAGCCAAACGCGACAGGGGCGGTCTGAAGCTTTCTTT,CASSQTRQGRSEAFF
once,TRBJ1-1,TRBV7-2,TRBD1,TGTGCCAGCAGCTTGAGACAGGGACAGTCAGCTTTCTTT,CASSLRQGQSAFF
.,TRBJ1-6,TRBV19,TRBD1,TGTGCCAGTAGTTCACGGGACAGGGGCTCACCCCTCCACTTT,CASSSRDRGSPLHF
.,TRBJ2-7,TRBV5-1,TRBD2,TGCGCCAGCAGCTTCTTTAGCGGGCTTAGCTCCTACGAGCAGTACTTC,CASSFFSGLSSYEQYF
.,TRBJ1-6,TRBV15,.,TGTGCCACCAGCAGTGGCGGGAGCTCCTATAATTCACCCCTCCACTTT,CATSSGGSSYNSPLHF
.,TRBJ2-2,TRBV7-2,TRBD2,TGTGCCACCAAGACTAGCGGGGGGACTAACACCGGGGAGCTGTTTTTT,CATKTSGGTNTGELFF
.,TRBJ1-3,TRBV5-4,TRBD1,TGTGCCAGCAGCTCACAGGGGAGTGGAAACACCATATATTTT,CASSSQGSGNTIYF
.,TRBJ2-1,TRBV6-1,TRBD2,TGTGCCAGCAGTGAAGATTCTCGGGGGGGGACTGAGCAGTTCTTC,CASSEDSRGGTEQFF